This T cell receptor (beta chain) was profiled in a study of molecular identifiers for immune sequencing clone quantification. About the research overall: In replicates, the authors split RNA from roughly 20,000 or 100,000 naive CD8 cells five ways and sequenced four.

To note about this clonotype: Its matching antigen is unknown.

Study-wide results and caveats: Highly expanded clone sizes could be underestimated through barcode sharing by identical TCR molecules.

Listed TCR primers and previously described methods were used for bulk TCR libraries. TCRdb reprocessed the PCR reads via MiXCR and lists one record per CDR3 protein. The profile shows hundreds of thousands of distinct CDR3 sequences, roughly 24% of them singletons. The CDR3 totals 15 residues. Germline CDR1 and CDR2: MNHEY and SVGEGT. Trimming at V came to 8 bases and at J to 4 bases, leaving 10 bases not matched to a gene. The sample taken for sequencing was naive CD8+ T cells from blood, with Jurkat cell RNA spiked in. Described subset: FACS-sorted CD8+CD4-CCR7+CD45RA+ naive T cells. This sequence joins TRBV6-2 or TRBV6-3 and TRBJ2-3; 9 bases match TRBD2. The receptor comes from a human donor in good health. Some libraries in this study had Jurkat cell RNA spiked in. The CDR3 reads CASGIAGVDADTQYF. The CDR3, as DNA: TGTGCCAGCGGGATAGCGGGGGTTGACGCAGATACGCAGTATTTT.